This T cell receptor beta chain was obtained from a study of regulatory T cells in long-lasting Graves disease. CDR3-region Arm-PCR and iRepertoire HTBI primers produced the TCR beta libraries. TCRdb processed the multiplex PCR reads anew with MiXCR; each CDR3 protein has one entry. The data show 350,000 to 550,000 distinct CDR3 sequences, about 16% seen once. Whole-study findings and limits: With under 3,500 shared public clonotypes, persistent patients exceeded new patients, who shared about 1,000.

This clonotype was counted at least ten times. The target antigen is unknown. CDR1 and CDR2 (germline): KGHSH, LQKENI. V lost 5 bases, J lost 9 bases, and 4 bases stayed unmatched. This CDR3 has 13 residues. Time point noted: newly diagnosed GD, antithyroid drugs for less than 3 months. The TCR library was prepared using RNA isolated from PBMCs. Blood from the periphery, about 9.2 milliliters in all, was drawn into EDTA tubes. The data also belong to a second study, concerning T cells in Graves' hyperthyroidism and ophthalmopathy. As reported in that work: Any patient presenting with uncontrolled infection, other autoimmune disease, pregnancy or lactation was left out. The HTBI primer set was used in a first-round RT-PCR of the TCR CDR3.

This material consisted of peripheral blood mononuclear cells (PBMCs), taken at new diagnosis, from a patient treated with antithyroid drugs. The J gene is TRBJ2-1, the V gene TRBV18; 10 nucleotides align to TRBD2. This clonotype originated in a woman in her 30s with Graves disease. The CDR3 sequence: CASSEREGVEQFF. CDR3 in DNA: TGTGCCAGCTCAGAGCGGGAGGGCGTTGAGCAGTTCTTC.